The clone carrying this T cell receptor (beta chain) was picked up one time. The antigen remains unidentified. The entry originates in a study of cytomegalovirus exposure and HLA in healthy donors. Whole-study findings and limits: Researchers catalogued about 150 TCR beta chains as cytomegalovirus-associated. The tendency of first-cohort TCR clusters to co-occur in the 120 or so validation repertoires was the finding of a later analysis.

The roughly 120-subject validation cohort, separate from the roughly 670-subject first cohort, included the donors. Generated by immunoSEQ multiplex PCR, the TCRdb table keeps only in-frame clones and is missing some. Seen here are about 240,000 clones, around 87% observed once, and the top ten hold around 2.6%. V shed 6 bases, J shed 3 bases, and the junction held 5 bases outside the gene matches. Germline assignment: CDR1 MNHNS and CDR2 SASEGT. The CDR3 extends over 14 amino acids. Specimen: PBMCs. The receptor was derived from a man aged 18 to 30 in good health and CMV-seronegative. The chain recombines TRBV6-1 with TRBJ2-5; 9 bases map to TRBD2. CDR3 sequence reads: CASSAGTSKETQYF. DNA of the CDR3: TGTGCCAGCAGCGCCGGGACTAGCAAAGAGACCCAGTACTTC.